Below, 11 T cell receptor beta chains from the same sample are listed, as sequenced in a study of T cells in Graves' hyperthyroidism and ophthalmopathy. Researchers amplified the TCR beta CDR3 regions from RNA transcripts. Carried out on the TCR CDR3, a first-round RT-PCR used the HTBI primer set. TCRdb re-derived calls from the multiplex PCR reads in MiXCR, one entry per CDR3 protein. In the table there are hundreds of thousands of distinct CDR3 sequences, over 35% of which are singletons. The sequenced material came from blood. All receptors derive from a man aged 18 to 30 with Graves' hyperthyroidism.

With respect to this clonotype: A clone one base away is much larger, so this may be a read error. This sequence joins TRBV7-9 and TRBJ2-7; D not resolved. The CDR3 is 13 residues long. CDR1 is SEHNR and CDR2 is FQNEAQ in the germline V gene (reference sequence). CDR3 coding DNA: TGTGCCAGCAGCCCTCCATCGACCTACGGGCAGTACTTC. It encodes CASSPPSTYGQYF.

This clonotype occurred a few times. The chain uses TRBV7-2 and TRBJ2-7, with 9 bases that match TRBD1. The CDR3 totals 15 residues. Germline assignment: CDR1 SGHTA and CDR2 FQGNSA. V was clipped by 3 bases and J by 5 bases; unmatched bases: 8. The CDR3 DNA reads TGTGCCAGCAGCTTTGCCGGGACAGGGACCCACGAGCAGTACTTC. It is translated as CASSFAGTGTHEQYF. Full variable domain (rest looked up from reference TRBV7-2 and TRBJ2-7): GAGVSQSPSNKVTEKGKDVELRCDPISGHTALYWYRQSLGQGLEFLIYFQGNSAPDKSGLPSDRFSAERTGGSVSTLTIQRTQQEDSAVYLCASSFAGTGTHEQYFGPGTRLTVT.

This clonotype occurred many times. The CDR3 spells CASRTDVSNTGELFF. CDR3 nucleotides: TGTGCCAGCAGGACGGACGTATCGAACACCGGGGAGCTGTTTTTT. The chain couples TRBV2 to TRBJ2-2; D is unclear. The V end lost 6 bases, the J end lost 0 bases, and 11 bases lay between the germline ends. The CDR3 loop spans 15 amino acids. The V gene's germline CDR1 is SNHLY and CDR2 FYNNEI.

This clonotype has at least ten counts. The chain employs TRBV15 and TRBJ1-5; D ambiguous. The V and J ends lost 4 bases and 4 bases respectively, with 11 bases between them. The CDR3 contains 14 residues. Germline assignment: CDR1 LNHNV and CDR2 YYDKDF (reference sequence). The CDR3: CATSTASPNQPQHF. DNA of the CDR3: TGTGCCACCAGCACGGCCTCACCGAATCAGCCCCAGCATTTT.

The chain joins TRBV29-1 to TRBJ1-5; no reliable D call. V dropped 8 bases and J dropped 2 bases, with 10 bases sitting between them. The length of the CDR3 is 12 residues. Germline CDR1 reads SQVTM; CDR2 reads ANQGSEA. The CDR3 sequence: CSLERGNQPQHF. In DNA form, the CDR3 reads TGCAGCTTAGAACGGGGCAATCAGCCCCAGCATTTT.

This clonotype was observed once. The chain uses TRBV20-1 and TRBJ2-5; no reliable D call. The CDR3 length is 8 residues. Germline V gives CDR1 DFQATT, CDR2 SNEGSKA (reference sequence). V gave up 3 bases and J gave up 13 bases, with 6 bases separating them. CDR3 region: CSARARYF. For the CDR3, the DNA is TGCAGTGCTAGGGCCCGGTACTTC.

This clonotype appeared a single time. The rearrangement uses TRBV7-9 and TRBJ2-2; no clear D gene. The CDR3 is made up of 14 amino acids. Germline V gives CDR1 SEHNR, CDR2 FQNEAQ (reference sequence). Trimming removed 3 bases at V and 1 base at J, with 6 bases between. For the CDR3, the DNA is TGTGCCAGCAGCTTGAAACTGAACACCGGGGAGCTGTTTTTT. It translates to CASSLKLNTGELFF.

This sequence joins TRBV2 and TRBJ1-1, with D perhaps TRBD1 (5 bases). V gave up 7 bases and J gave up 0 bases, with 18 bases separating them. The CDR3 runs to 16 residues. Germline CDR1 SNHLY, CDR2 FYNNEI. In nucleotides, the CDR3 is TGTGCCAGCATTCCTACCTGGGGGACGCTGAACACTGAAGCTTTCTTT. It codes for CASIPTWGTLNTEAFF. Looking up the rest from reference TRBV2 and TRBJ1-1 gives the full variable domain: EPEVTQTPSHQVTQMGQEVILRCVPISNHLYFYWYRQILGQKVEFLVSFYNNEISEKSEIFDDQFSVERPDGSNFTLKIRSTKLEDSAMYFCASIPTWGTLNTEAFFGQGTRLTVV.

The CDR3 region is CASSQAPQTDREQYF. DNA for the CDR3: TGCGCCAGCAGCCAGGCACCCCAGACCGATCGCGAGCAGTACTTC. The rearrangement uses TRBV5-1 and TRBJ2-7; D remains ambiguous. The germline V gene has CDR1 SGHRS and CDR2 YFSETQ. Trimming removed 4 bases from V and 6 bases from J, with 20 bases in between. This CDR3 spans 15 amino acids.

The chain has TRBV29-1 and TRBJ2-3; TRBD2 aligns across 7 bases. CDR3 size: 13 residues. Germline V gene lookup returns CDR1 SQVTM and CDR2 ANQGSEA. Trimming removed 7 bases from V and 6 bases from J; junction bases left unmatched: 10. CDR3 coding DNA: TGCAGCGGCGCGGGGAGGGGACCCGATACGCAGTATTTT. It specifies CSGAGRGPDTQYF.

The chain has TRBV9 and TRBJ1-5, with TRBD1 matching over 9 bases. This CDR3 is 17 amino acids long. V lost 2 bases to trimming and J lost 6 bases; unmatched junction nucleotides: 12. Germline CDR1 is SGDLS and CDR2 is YYNGEE. CDR3 coding DNA: TGTGCCAGCAGCGTGAAGAGCCGGGACAGGGAGGGTCAGCCCCAGCATTTT. This sequence encodes CASSVKSRDREGQPQHF. The variable domain in full, completed from reference TRBV9 and TRBJ1-5, reads DSGVTQTPKHLITATGQRVTLRCSPRSGDLSVYWYQQSLDQGLQFLIQYYNGEERAKGNILERFSAQQFPDLHSELNLSSLELGDSALYFCASSVKSRDREGQPQHFGDGTRLSIL.